A single sample gave rise to the 10 T cell receptor beta chains below, sequenced in a study of T cells after yellow fever vaccination. TCRdb re-analysed the 5' RACE reads in MiXCR, keeping a single row per CDR3 protein. This table holds 300,000 to 400,000 distinct CDR3 sequences, under 7.5% found once. Sequencing was performed on PBMCs, taken 5 days after the yellow fever booster vaccination. These receptors were collected from a young man who received the YFV17D yellow fever vaccine.

This clonotype was detected once. The V gene is TRBV5-1, the J gene TRBJ2-3, with 8 bases identical to TRBD2. CDR3 length: 16 residues. J was trimmed by 2 bases and V by 1 base; bases with no gene match: 6. Germline loops: CDR1 SGHRS, CDR2 YFSETQ. DNA of the CDR3: TGCGCCAGCAGCTTGCTGGTAGCGGGATACACAGATACGCAGTATTTT. Amino acid sequence: CASSLLVAGYTDTQYF.

J is TRBJ2-7 and V is TRBV5-1; D could derive from TRBD1 or TRBD2 (5 bases each). The length of the CDR3 is 14 residues. Germline CDR1 SGHRS, CDR2 YFSETQ. V gave up 0 bases and J gave up 2 bases, with 9 bases separating them. CDR3 nucleotides: TGCGCCAGCAGCTTGGATCAGGGACCCTACGAGCAGTACTTC. Protein: CASSLDQGPYEQYF.

This clonotype was counted a few times. This chain uses TRBV3-1 with TRBJ2-3, with D maybe TRBD2 (5 bases). V was pared by 2 bases and J by 7 bases, with 16 bases between. The CDR3 loop spans 15 amino acids. The germline CDR1 and CDR2 sequences are LGHDT and YNNKEL (reference sequence). The CDR3 spells CASSQTGSSHNTQYF. CDR3 in DNA: TGTGCCAGCAGCCAAACGGGGTCCTCCCACAATACGCAGTATTTT.

V and J are TRBV9 and TRBJ2-7; D is undetermined. The germline CDR1 and CDR2 sequences are SGDLS and YYNGEE. CDR3 size: 14 residues. Trimming took off 0 bases at V and 6 bases at J, with 13 bases between the two ends. This CDR3 reads CASSVVAGPGEQYF. The CDR3 DNA is TGTGCCAGCAGCGTAGTAGCAGGCCCGGGCGAGCAGTACTTC.

DNA of the CDR3: TGTGCCAGCAGTTCCAGTCTTTTCGAGCAGTACTTC. Translation gives CASSSSLFEQYF. This chain uses TRBV12-3 or TRBV12-4 with TRBJ2-7; D is uncertain. This CDR3 comprises 12 residues. V was trimmed by 4 bases and J by 6 bases, leaving 10 bases between them.

This chain links TRBV12-5 with TRBJ2-5, with 7 bases matching TRBD2. CDR1 and CDR2 from the germline V gene are LGHNT and FRNRAP. CDR3 length: 15 residues. After removal of 4 bases from V and 4 bases from J, the junction contained 9 bases not matched to a gene. In DNA form, the CDR3 reads TGTGCTAGTGGTTCCCAGCGGGACCCGACAGAGACCCAGTACTTC. Its translation is CASGSQRDPTETQYF.

In this sample, this clonotype turned up many times. J is TRBJ2-4 and V is TRBV12-3 or TRBV12-4; 8 bases agree with TRBD2. The CDR3 runs to 15 residues. J gave up 8 bases and V 6 bases, and 12 bases lay outside the gene matches. The CDR3 here is CASSFREGGAYIQYF. CDR3 bases: TGTGCCAGCAGCTTCCGGGAGGGGGGTGCGTACATTCAGTACTTC.

This clonotype was seen more than once but under ten times. The chain employs TRBV5-1 and TRBJ1-4, with 8 bases lining up with TRBD1. The CDR3 has 12 amino acids. Trimming removed 2 bases from V and 15 bases from J; junction bases left unmatched: 6. Germline V gene sequence: CDR1 SGHRS, CDR2 YFSETQ. In DNA form, the CDR3 reads TGCGCCAGCAGCTTTAAGACAGGGGAGATGTTTTTT. This encodes CASSFKTGEMFF.

The chain recombines TRBV29-1 with TRBJ2-7, with TRBD1 matching 8 bases. The germline V gene has CDR1 SQVTM and CDR2 ANQGSEA. The CDR3 is made up of 13 amino acids. J was trimmed by 4 bases and V by 5 bases; bases with no gene match: 7. This chain's CDR3 is CSVFSDRAYEQYF. As DNA, the CDR3 is TGCAGCGTTTTTTCGGACAGGGCATACGAGCAGTACTTC.

This clonotype was picked up many times. V gene TRBV7-3 combines with J gene TRBJ2-3, with D unclear. The germline V gene has CDR1 SGHTA and CDR2 FQGTGA. The CDR3 length is 13 residues. V shed 5 bases and J shed 6 bases, with 12 bases lying between them. CDR3 protein: CASSRPPADTQYF. CDR3 DNA: TGTGCCAGCAGCCGCCCGCCAGCCGATACGCAGTATTTT.